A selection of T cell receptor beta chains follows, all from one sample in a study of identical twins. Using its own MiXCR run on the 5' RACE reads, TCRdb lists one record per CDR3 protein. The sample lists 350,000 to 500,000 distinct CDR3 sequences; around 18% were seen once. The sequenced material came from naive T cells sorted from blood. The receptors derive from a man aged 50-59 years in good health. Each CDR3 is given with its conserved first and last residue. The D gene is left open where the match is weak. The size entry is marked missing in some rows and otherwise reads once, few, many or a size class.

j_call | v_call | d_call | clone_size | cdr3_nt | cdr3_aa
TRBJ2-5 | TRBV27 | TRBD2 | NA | TGTGCCAGCAGTTTATCGTGGCGGGGGGGCCGAGAGACCCAGTACTTC | CASSLSWRGGRETQYF
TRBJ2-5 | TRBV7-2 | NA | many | TGTGCCAGCAGCTTAGTTCTACCGTGGGAGACCCAGTACTTC | CASSLVLPWETQYF
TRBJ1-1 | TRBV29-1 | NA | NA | TGCAGCGTTTGTGGGTGGGCTTTCTTT | CSVCGWAFF
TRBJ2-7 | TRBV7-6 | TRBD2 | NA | TGTGCCAGCAGCGTACTCGGGAGGACCCACGAGCAGTACTTC | CASSVLGRTHEQYF
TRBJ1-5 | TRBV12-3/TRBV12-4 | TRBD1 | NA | TGTGCCAGCAGTAAAGCCGGGACAGGGGTAGGTCAGCCCCAGCATTTT | CASSKAGTGVGQPQHF
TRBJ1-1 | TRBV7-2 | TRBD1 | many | TGTGCCAGCAGCTCTATCAGGGGGGACACTGAAGCTTTCTTT | CASSSIRGDTEAFF
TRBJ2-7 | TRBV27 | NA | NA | TGTGCCAGCAGTTTATCGTTAGGGGCCGAGCAGTACTTC | CASSLSLGAEQYF
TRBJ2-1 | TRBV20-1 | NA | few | TGCAGTGCCCGTGCGGTTCGGGGCACTTCCTACAATGAGCAGTTCTTC | CSARAVRGTSYNEQFF
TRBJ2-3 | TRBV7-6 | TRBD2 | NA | TGTGCCAGCAGCCATTTTGGGACTAGCGGGGGGGACACGCAGTATTTT | CASSHFGTSGGDTQYF
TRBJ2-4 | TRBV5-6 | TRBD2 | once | TGTGCCAGCAGCTTGAGGTTGAGGACTAGCGGGCTTCAGTACTTC | CASSLRLRTSGLQYF
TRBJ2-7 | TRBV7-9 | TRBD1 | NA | TGTGCCAGCAGCGCGCGCCCCGGGACAGGGGGCTACGAGCAGTACTTC | CASSARPGTGGYEQYF
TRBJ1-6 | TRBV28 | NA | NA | TGTGCCAGCGGAGTACGGGGCTCCCTAAATTCACCCCTCCACTTT | CASGVRGSLNSPLHF
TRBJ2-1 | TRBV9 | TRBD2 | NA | TGTGCCAGCAGCGAGACCGGACTAGCGGGAGACAATGAGCAGTTCTTC | CASSETGLAGDNEQFF
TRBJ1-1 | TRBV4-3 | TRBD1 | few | TGCGCCAGCAGCCAAGATAGGGACAGCTTGAACACTGAAGCTTTCTTT | CASSQDRDSLNTEAFF
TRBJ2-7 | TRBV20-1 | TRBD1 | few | TGCAGTGCTTCGCCCCCGTTTGGGACAGGCTCCTACGAGCAGTACTTC | CSASPPFGTGSYEQYF
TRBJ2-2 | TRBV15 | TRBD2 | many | TGTGCCACCAGCCCCGGGACTAGGAACACCGGGGAGCTGTTTTTT | CATSPGTRNTGELFF
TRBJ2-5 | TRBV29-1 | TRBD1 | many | TGCAGCGTGTGGGGACAGGAGGCCCTCCAAGAGACCCAGTACTTC | CSVWGQEALQETQYF
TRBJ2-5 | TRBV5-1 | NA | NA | TGCGCCAGCAGCTCCCGGGACTCTACGAAAGAGACCCAGTACTTC | CASSSRDSTKETQYF
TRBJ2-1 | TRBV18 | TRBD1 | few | TGTGCCAGCTCACCCACCCCCGGACAGGGCAATGAGCAGTTCTTC | CASSPTPGQGNEQFF
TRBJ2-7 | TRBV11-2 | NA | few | TGTGCCAGCAGCCTGAGGGAGCCCTACGAGCAGTACTTC | CASSLREPYEQYF
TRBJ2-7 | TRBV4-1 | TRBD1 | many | TGCGCCAGCAGCCAAGACAGGACAGGGGTCTACGAGCAGTACTTC | CASSQDRTGVYEQYF
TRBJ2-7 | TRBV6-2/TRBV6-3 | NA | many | TGTGCCAGCAGTTACTACTCCTACGAGCAGTACTTC | CASSYYSYEQYF
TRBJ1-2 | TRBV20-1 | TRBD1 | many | TGCAGTGCTAGGACAGGGGCTGGGATAGGTGGCTACACCTTC | CSARTGAGIGGYTF
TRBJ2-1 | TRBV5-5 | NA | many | TGTGCCAGCAGCTTGGCCTTGTACAATGAGCAGTTCTTC | CASSLALYNEQFF
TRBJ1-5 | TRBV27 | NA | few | TGTGCCAGCAGTTTAACTCGGGGGGGAAATCAGCCCCAGCATTTT | CASSLTRGGNQPQHF
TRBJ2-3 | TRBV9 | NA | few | TGTGCCAGCAGCGTAGATCTACAGCCCACAGATACGCAGTATTTT | CASSVDLQPTDTQYF
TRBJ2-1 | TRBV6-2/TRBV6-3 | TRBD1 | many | TGTGCCAGCAGTACTCGGACAGGGGACTACAATGAGCAGTTCTTC | CASSTRTGDYNEQFF
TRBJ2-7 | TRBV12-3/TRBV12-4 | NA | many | TGTGCCAGCAGTTTAAGGGGGGGGCCGTCCTACGAGCAGTACTTC | CASSLRGGPSYEQYF
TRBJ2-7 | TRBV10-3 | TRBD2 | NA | TGTGCCATCAAGGGACTAGCGGGAGGGCCTTACGAGCAGTACTTC | CAIKGLAGGPYEQYF
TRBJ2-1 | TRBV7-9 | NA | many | TGTGCCAGCAGCTCTCGGACAAACCCGAGCCAGTTCTTC | CASSSRTNPSQFF
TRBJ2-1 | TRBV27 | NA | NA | TGTGCCAGCAGTTTATTGGGGACGGCGCTGGAGTTCTTC | CASSLLGTALEFF
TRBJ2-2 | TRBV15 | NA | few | TGTGCCACCAGCAGAGATTGGTCCTCCTGGGAGCTGTTTTTT | CATSRDWSSWELFF
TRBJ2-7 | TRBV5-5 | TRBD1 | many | TGTGCCAGCAGCTCCCGACAGGGTTTGTCCTACGAGCAGTACTTC | CASSSRQGLSYEQYF
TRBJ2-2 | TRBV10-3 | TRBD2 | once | TGTGCCATCCCCGGGGGGGGGACCACCGGGGAGCTGTTTTTT | CAIPGGGTTGELFF
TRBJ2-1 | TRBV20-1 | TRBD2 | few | TGCAGTGCACTGGGACTAGCGGGAGGGCCCAATGAGCAGTTCTTC | CSALGLAGGPNEQFF
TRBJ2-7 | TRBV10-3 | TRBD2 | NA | TGTGCCATCAGCTCTCTAGCGGGAGGGGTTAACGAGCAGTACTTC | CAISSLAGGVNEQYF
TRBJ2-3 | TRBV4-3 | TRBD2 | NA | TGCGCCAGCAGCCAAGACACCAGCGGGAGAGATACGCAGTATTTT | CASSQDTSGRDTQYF
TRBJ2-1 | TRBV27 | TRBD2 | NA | TGTGCCAGCAGACTAGGGACTAGCGGGAACAATGAGCAGTTCTTC | CASRLGTSGNNEQFF
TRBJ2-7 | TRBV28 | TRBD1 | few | TGTGCCAGCAGATACCTGCAGGGGGTATCCTACGAGCAGTACTTC | CASRYLQGVSYEQYF
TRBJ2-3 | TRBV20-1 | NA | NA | TGCAGTGCTAACCCGGGACTTAGCACAGATACGCAGTATTTT | CSANPGLSTDTQYF
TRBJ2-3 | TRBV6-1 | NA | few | TGTGCCAGCAGTCCACTGCCAGGGGCGGATACGCAGTATTTT | CASSPLPGADTQYF
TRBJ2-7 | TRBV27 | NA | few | TGTGCCAGCAGTCCCGTTGGGCTCTACGAGCAGTACTTC | CASSPVGLYEQYF
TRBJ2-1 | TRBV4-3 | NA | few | TGCGCCAGCAGCCTTACCAGGGAGAGGTACAATGAGCAGTTCTTC | CASSLTRERYNEQFF
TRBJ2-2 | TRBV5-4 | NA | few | TGTGCCAGCAGCTTTGGTGCGACGGCTGACACCGGGGAGCTGTTTTTT | CASSFGATADTGELFF
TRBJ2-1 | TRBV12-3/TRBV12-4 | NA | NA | TGTGCCAGCGGTCTATTCTACAATGAGCAGTTCTTC | CASGLFYNEQFF
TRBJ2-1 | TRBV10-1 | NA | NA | TGCGCCAGCAGTGATGTTGGAGACATAAGCTCCTACAATGAGCAGTTCTTC | CASSDVGDISSYNEQFF
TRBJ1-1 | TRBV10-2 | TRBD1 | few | TGCGCCAGCGGACAGGGGGCGGTGGCTGAAGCTTTCTTT | CASGQGAVAEAFF
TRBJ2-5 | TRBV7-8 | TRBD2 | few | TGTGCCAGCAGCTCCTCTTATATCCTAGCGGCCGAGACCCAGTACTTC | CASSSSYILAAETQYF
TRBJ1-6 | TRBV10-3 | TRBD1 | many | TGTGCCATCAGGACGACAGGGAATAATTCACCCCTCCACTTT | CAIRTTGNNSPLHF
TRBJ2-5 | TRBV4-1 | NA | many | TGCGCCAGCAGCCAAGAGGCGGCTCAAGAGACCCAGTACTTC | CASSQEAAQETQYF
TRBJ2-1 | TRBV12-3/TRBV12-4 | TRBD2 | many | TGTGCCAGCAGTTTGATGGGAGGGCCGAACAATGAGCAGTTCTTC | CASSLMGGPNNEQFF
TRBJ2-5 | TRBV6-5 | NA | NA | TGTGCCAGCAGTTCCAGGGAAGAGACCCAGTACTTC | CASSSREETQYF
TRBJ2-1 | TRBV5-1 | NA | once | TGCGCCAGCAGTCAACAACCAGGGCCCAATGAGCAGTTCTTC | CASSQQPGPNEQFF
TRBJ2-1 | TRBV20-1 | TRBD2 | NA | TGCAGTGCCATCCGGGGACTAAACAATGAGCAGTTCTTC | CSAIRGLNNEQFF
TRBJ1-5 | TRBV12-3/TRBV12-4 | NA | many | TGTGCCAGCAGTTTATCGGGGGGCGGACAGCCCCAGCATTTT | CASSLSGGGQPQHF
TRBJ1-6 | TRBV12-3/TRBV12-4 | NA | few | TGTGCCAGCAGTTTAGTTCGGGGGCTCGTTTCACCCCTCCACTTT | CASSLVRGLVSPLHF
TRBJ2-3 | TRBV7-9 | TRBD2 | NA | TGTGCCAGCAGCTTATTAGGCCGGGAGGGCACAGATACGCAGTATTTT | CASSLLGREGTDTQYF
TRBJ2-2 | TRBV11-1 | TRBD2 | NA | TGTGCCAGCAGCAAGCGGGGATGGCTAGCGGACAACACCGGGGAGCTGTTTTTT | CASSKRGWLADNTGELFF
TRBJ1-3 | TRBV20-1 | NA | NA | TGCAGTGCTAGAGATCCCTCGAGGGCAGGGCTGGCTATCTCTGGAAACACCATATATTTT | CSARDPSRAGLAISGNTIYF